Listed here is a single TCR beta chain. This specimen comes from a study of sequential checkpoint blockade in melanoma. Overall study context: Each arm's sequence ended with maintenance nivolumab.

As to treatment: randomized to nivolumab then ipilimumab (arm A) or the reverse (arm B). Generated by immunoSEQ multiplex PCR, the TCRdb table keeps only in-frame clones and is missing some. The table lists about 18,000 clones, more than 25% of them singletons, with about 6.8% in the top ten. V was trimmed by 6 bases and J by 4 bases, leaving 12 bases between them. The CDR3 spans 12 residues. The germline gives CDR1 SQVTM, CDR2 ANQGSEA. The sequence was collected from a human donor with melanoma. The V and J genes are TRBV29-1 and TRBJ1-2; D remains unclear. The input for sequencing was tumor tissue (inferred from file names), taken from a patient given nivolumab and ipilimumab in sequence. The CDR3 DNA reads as TGCAGCGTCTCCGGGGTCGTCTATGGCTACACCTTC. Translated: CSVSGVVYGYTF.